This TCR beta chain derives from a study of shared clonotypes between healthy human individuals. Overall study: CD4 naive and memory got three plates each, CD8 naive two, CD8 memory one.

The method was immunoSEQ multiplex PCR; TCRdb's version includes in-frame clones alone and lacks a portion of them. Altogether some 1,900,000 clones are present, roughly 94% being singletons, with the ten largest covering approximately 1.2%. This clone was recorded only once. Naive CD8 isolation took CD45RO-negative cells positively selected for CCR7 and excluded terminally differentiated effector memory CD45RA+ cells. HIV-negative, healthy adults without recent acute infections or vaccinations were the donors. CDR3 length: 15 amino acids. V lost 6 bases, J lost 4 bases, and 18 bases lay in between. Germline assignment: CDR1 SGDLS and CDR2 YYNGEE.

The sample was naive CD8+ T cells sorted from blood. The V and J genes are TRBV9 and TRBJ2-3; D is perhaps TRBD2 (6 bases). The sequence was collected from a man between 18 and 35 years old in good health. The CDR3 coding sequence is TGTGCCAGCACTTGGACGGGAGCGGGTGCAGATACGCAGTATTTT. Translation: CASTWTGAGADTQYF.